Listed below are T cell receptor beta chains from one sample, sequenced in a study of shared clonotypes between healthy human individuals. Sequencing used immunoSEQ multiplex PCR; TCRdb keeps in-frame clones, though not all of them. The repertoire holds about 870,000 clones, with around 92% as singletons. Source material: naive CD8+ T cells sorted from blood. The receptors come from a man aged 25-45 years in good health. CDR3s include the opening cysteine and the closing phenylalanine or tryptophan. A D gene is named only where the DNA matches it firmly. Size tells how often a clone was seen (once, few, many) or the class of an expanded clone, and some rows leave it out.

clone size	V gene	J gene	D gene	CDR3 protein	CDR3 DNA
NA	TRBV18	TRBJ1-4	NA	CASSRGRFEKLFF	TGTGCCAGCTCACGAGGGCGTTTTGAAAAACTGTTTTTT
NA	TRBV9	TRBJ2-7	NA	CASSGTSKGYEQYF	TGTGCCAGCAGCGGAACTAGTAAGGGGTACGAGCAGTACTTC
once	TRBV28	TRBJ2-1	TRBD2	CATETSGSYNEQFF	TGTGCCACCGAGACTAGCGGGTCCTACAATGAGCAGTTCTTC
once	TRBV7-9	TRBJ1-2	NA	CASSLAGDRGYTF	TGTGCCAGCAGCTTAGCGGGAGACAGGGGCTACACCTTC
NA	TRBV10-3	TRBJ2-6	NA	CASRYSGANVLTF	TGTGCCAGTCGTTACTCTGGGGCCAACGTCCTGACTTTC
NA	TRBV7-9	TRBJ1-3	NA	CASSLTQHKEFLTIYF	TGTGCCAGCAGCTTAACGCAGCACAAGGAATTTTTGACCATATATTTT
once	TRBV4-3	TRBJ2-2	NA	CASSRTGTTNTGELFF	TGCGCCAGCAGCCGAACCGGGACCACGAACACCGGGGAGCTGTTTTTT
NA	TRBV7-9	TRBJ1-1	TRBD1	CASSQGQGLNTEAFF	TGTGCCAGCAGCCAGGGACAGGGACTGAACACTGAAGCTTTCTTT
NA	TRBV7-9	TRBJ2-1	NA	CASSLYGMGDYNEQFF	TGTGCCAGCAGCTTATACGGGATGGGGGATTACAATGAGCAGTTCTTC
once	TRBV27	TRBJ1-4	NA	CASSAGRTEKLFF	TGTGCCAGCAGTGCAGGACGGACGGAAAAACTGTTTTTT
NA	TRBV10-1	TRBJ2-7	NA	CASSPRDSTPYEQYF	TGCGCCAGCAGTCCACGGGACTCTACTCCGTACGAGCAGTACTTC
NA	TRBV10-2	TRBJ2-1	NA	CASSEWASEGRGNEQFF	TGCGCCAGCAGTGAGTGGGCCTCGGAGGGCAGGGGGAATGAGCAGTTCTTC
NA	TRBV11-2	TRBJ2-1	NA	CASSLDYYNEQFF	TGTGCCAGCAGCCTGGACTATTACAATGAGCAGTTCTTC
NA	TRBV5-6	TRBJ2-1	NA	CASSPEGSSYNEQFF	TGTGCCAGCAGCCCCGAAGGGTCCTCCTACAATGAGCAGTTCTTC
NA	TRBV29-1	TRBJ1-2	NA	CSVEGRVVDYGYTF	TGCAGCGTTGAGGGCAGGGTCGTCGACTATGGCTACACCTTC
NA	TRBV28	TRBJ2-7	TRBD2	CASGLAGVFEQYF	TGTGCCAGCGGACTAGCGGGAGTATTCGAGCAGTACTTC
once	TRBV6-5	TRBJ1-1	NA	CASSDLLGTEAFF	TGTGCCAGCAGTGACTTATTAGGCACTGAAGCTTTCTTT
NA	TRBV10-3	TRBJ1-4	NA	CAISESVGAQEKEKLFF	TGTGCCATCAGTGAGTCTGTTGGGGCGCAGGAGAAAGAAAAACTGTTTTTT
NA	TRBV4-1	TRBJ2-7	TRBD2	CASSQGLLAGPHEQYF	TGCGCCAGCAGCCAAGGGCTCCTAGCGGGACCACACGAGCAGTACTTC
NA	TRBV18	TRBJ2-1	TRBD1	CASSPGRGPDNEQFF	TGTGCCAGCTCACCCGGCAGGGGGCCCGACAATGAGCAGTTCTTC
NA	TRBV5-4	TRBJ2-7	TRBD2	CASSSSRGRFYEQYF	TGTGCCAGCAGCTCGTCCCGCGGGAGATTTTACGAGCAGTACTTC
NA	TRBV7-9	TRBJ1-5	TRBD1	CASSPTGTGGDHSNQPQHF	TGTGCCAGCAGCCCAACCGGGACAGGTGGGGATCATAGCAATCAGCCCCAGCATTTT
NA	TRBV5-1	TRBJ2-7	TRBD1	CASMRAGGSDEQYF	TGCGCCAGCATGAGGGCAGGGGGTAGCGACGAGCAGTACTTC
NA	TRBV6-5	TRBJ2-1	NA	CASRPTEASYNEQFF	TGTGCCAGCAGGCCGACAGAAGCCTCCTACAATGAGCAGTTCTTC
NA	TRBV27	TRBJ1-2	TRBD1	CASSLLGQGIPGGYTF	TGTGCCAGCAGTTTATTAGGACAGGGGATACCTGGTGGCTACACCTTC